Below are 17 T cell receptor beta chains sequenced from a single sample in a study of blood T cell repertoires in COVID-19. Here immunoSEQ multiplex PCR was the method, and the copy in TCRdb shows in-frame clones only, minus some. The table has more than 110,000 clones, more than 65% seen once; the top ten hold approximately 4%. The sample taken for sequencing was peripheral blood. The source is a woman aged 55 to 70 with acute or convalescent COVID-19.

The chain combines TRBV3-1 (or the pseudogene TRBV3-2) with TRBJ1-5, with 8 bases lining up with TRBD1. The CDR3 loop spans 15 amino acids. V trimming: 4 bases; J trimming: 6 bases; junction bases outside the gene matches: 8. Looked up from germline, CDR1 is LGHDT and CDR2 is YNNKEL (reference sequence). CDR3 amino acids: CASSPGGGQGQPQHF. In DNA, the CDR3 is TGTGCCAGCAGCCCAGGCGGAGGACAGGGTCAGCCCCAGCATTTT.

The chain is built from TRBV4-1 and TRBJ1-2; tentative D call: TRBD1 (5 bases). Germline values: CDR1 MGHRA, CDR2 YSYEKL. This CDR3 spans 14 amino acids. Trimming stripped 3 bases from V and 4 bases from J, with 12 bases between. This CDR3 reads CASSQDTGTYGYTF. CDR3 nucleotides: TGCGCCAGCAGCCAGGACACAGGTACCTATGGCTACACCTTC.

The rearrangement links TRBV24-1 to TRBJ2-1, with TRBD2 matching over 10 bases. Germline-derived CDR1 and CDR2 are KGHDR and SFDVKD. V gave up 1 base and J gave up 4 bases; unmatched junction bases: 6. The CDR3 has 17 residues. The CDR3 DNA sequence: TGTGCCACCAGTGATTTCGCTAGCGGGAGACCTTACAATGAGCAGTTCTTC. It translates to CATSDFASGRPYNEQFF.

The rearrangement links TRBV15 to TRBJ1-2; unclear D gene. CDR1 LNHNV and CDR2 YYDKDF come from the germline V gene (reference sequence). The germline V and J ends were trimmed by 1 base and 7 bases, with 13 bases remaining between them. The CDR3 is 14 residues long. In DNA, the CDR3 is TGTGCCACCAGCAGAGGGTCTCAAGCGGGTGGCTACACCTTC. Its translation is CATSRGSQAGGYTF. Full variable domain (missing parts from reference TRBV15 and TRBJ1-2): DAMVIQNPRYQVTQFGKPVTLSCSQTLNHNVMYWYQQKSSQAPKLLFHYYDKDFNNEADTPDNFQSRRPNTSFCFLDIRSPGLGDTAMYLCATSRGSQAGGYTFGSGTRLTVV.

The V and J genes are TRBV7-8 and TRBJ2-1, with D possibly being TRBD2 (5 bases). This CDR3 has 17 residues. V lost 5 bases and J 6 bases, leaving 23 bases between the germline ends. Germline V CDR1 and CDR2: SGHVS, FQNEAQ. This chain's CDR3 is CASSLDGENDLFNEQFF. The CDR3 DNA is TGTGCCAGCAGCCTCGACGGGGAGAATGACCTTTTCAATGAGCAGTTCTTC.

V is TRBV4-1 and J is TRBJ1-5; 10 bases are a match to TRBD1. With 2 bases clipped from V and 4 bases from J, the junction kept 8 bases outside the gene matches. Germline V gene sequence: CDR1 MGHRA, CDR2 YSYEKL. CDR3 length: 17 residues. The CDR3 bases are TGCGCCAGCAGCCAACCAGCCGGGACAGGGGCAAATCAGCCCCAGCATTTT. Its protein is CASSQPAGTGANQPQHF.

The count of this clone is one. The CDR3 nucleotides are TGTGCCAGCAGTGAAGCGCGGGGCTGGGCTGAAAAACTGTTTTTT. This codes for CASSEARGWAEKLFF. J is TRBJ1-4 and V is TRBV2, with a tentative D call TRBD1 (5 bases). V lost 0 bases and J lost 7, with 12 bases in between. Germline V gives CDR1 SNHLY, CDR2 FYNNEI. CDR3 length: 15 amino acids.

The J gene is TRBJ2-3, the V gene TRBV19; weak D call: TRBD1 (5 bases). This CDR3 has 14 residues. Germline CDR1 LNHDA, CDR2 SQIVND (reference sequence). The V and J ends lost 3 bases and 3 bases respectively, with 10 bases between them. The DNA of the CDR3 is TGTGCCAGTAGTATCATGAAGGGGACAGATACGCAGTATTTT. The encoded protein is CASSIMKGTDTQYF.

V and J are TRBV7-2 and TRBJ2-1; no definite D call. The V gene's germline CDR1 is SGHTA and CDR2 FQGNSA. The CDR3 contains 15 residues. The V end lost 2 bases, the J end lost 8 bases, and 16 bases lay between the germline ends. The CDR3 loop reads CASSLSSANWDEQFF. CDR3 nucleotides: TGTGCCAGCAGCTTAAGCAGCGCAAATTGGGATGAGCAGTTCTTC.

This clone is a singleton in its sample. The chain uses TRBV24-1 and TRBJ2-4; TRBD2 matches 7 bases. CDR1 KGHDR and CDR2 SFDVKD come from the germline V gene. This CDR3 region has 13 residues. J gave up 6 bases and V 6 bases, and 4 bases lay outside the gene matches. The chain's CDR3 is CATSLTGGNIQYF. The CDR3 nucleotides read TGTGCCACCAGTCTTACGGGAGGAAACATTCAGTACTTC.

The gene calls are TRBV7-2 and TRBJ1-4, with 8 bases matching TRBD1. The germline gives CDR1 SGHTA, CDR2 FQGNSA. V lost 5 bases, J lost 8 bases, and 7 bases stayed unmatched. This CDR3 region has 14 residues. DNA for the CDR3: TGTGCCAGCAGCCACAGGGGGGAAAGAGAAAAACTGTTTTTT. This translates into CASSHRGEREKLFF.

The chain carries TRBV6-5 and TRBJ1-1, with 7 bases aligning to TRBD1. The CDR3 covers 14 residues. The germline V gene encodes CDR1 MNHEY and CDR2 SVGAGI. Losses at the gene ends were 5 bases for V and 5 bases for J; bases not matched to a gene: 8. The CDR3 region is CASSRISGGTEAFF. CDR3 sequence (DNA): TGTGCCAGCAGTAGGATTTCAGGGGGGACTGAAGCTTTCTTT.

The chain recombines TRBV11-3 with TRBJ2-6; tentatively, D is TRBD1 (6 bases). This CDR3 has 15 amino acids. Trimming shortened V by 3 bases and J by 2 bases, and 8 bases separated the two germline ends. CDR1 SGHNT and CDR2 YENEEA come from the germline V gene. The CDR3 is CASSFTGTGANVLTF. CDR3 bases: TGTGCCAGCAGCTTTACAGGGACTGGGGCCAACGTCCTGACTTTC.

This chain connects TRBV28 to TRBJ2-3; TRBD2 aligns across 10 bases. The CDR3 runs 20 residues. Trimming at V came to 3 bases and at J to 0 bases, leaving 15 bases not matched to a gene. Looked up from germline, CDR1 is MDHEN and CDR2 is SYDVKM. CDR3 sequence: CASSFFPAGGIKVSTDTQYF. CDR3 bases: TGTGCCAGCAGTTTTTTTCCAGCGGGAGGGATAAAGGTCAGCACAGATACGCAGTATTTT.

This chain uses TRBV5-6 with TRBJ2-7; TRBD2 is a possible D gene (5 bases). V was trimmed by 0 bases and J by 4 bases, leaving 11 bases between them. The length of the CDR3 is 14 residues. Germline assignment: CDR1 SGHDT and CDR2 YYEEEE. The DNA for the CDR3 is TGTGCCAGCAGCTTGGGTCCGCTAGCTTACGAGCAGTACTTC. Protein: CASSLGPLAYEQYF.

The chain employs TRBV7-6 and TRBJ2-3; 10 bases agree with TRBD2. The ends lost 0 bases at V and 5 bases at J; junction bases unmatched: 2. Germline values: CDR1 SGHVS, CDR2 FNYEAQ. The CDR3 is 15 residues long. The CDR3 spells CASSLAAGGKDTQYF. The CDR3 region has the DNA TGTGCCAGCAGCTTAGCAGCGGGAGGGAAAGATACGCAGTATTTT.

The chain employs TRBV4-1 and TRBJ2-5; D not certain. Germline V gene lookup returns CDR1 MGHRA and CDR2 YSYEKL. Deletions cut 0 bases from V and 3 bases from J, with 14 bases between. The CDR3 spans 16 residues. The CDR3 DNA follows: TGCGCCAGCAGCCAAGATTGGCCCTCAGGAAAAGAGACCCAGTACTTC. Translated: CASSQDWPSGKETQYF.